What follows are 32 T cell receptor beta chains derived from one specimen sequenced in a study of cytomegalovirus exposure and HLA in healthy donors. PCR involved 60 Vbeta and 13 Jbeta primers. Measured with immunoSEQ multiplex PCR; TCRdb has only the in-frame clones, and not every one. The sample has roughly 100,000 clones; around 81% are singletons. Material for sequencing was PBMCs. The receptors were sampled from a female donor in good health and CMV-seropositive.

V is TRBV29-1 and J is TRBJ2-1; D ambiguous. Germline V gene data show CDR1 as SQVTM and CDR2 as ANQGSEA. V shed 0 bases and J shed 1 base, with 10 bases lying between them. The CDR3 has 15 residues. The CDR3 nucleotides are TGCAGCGTTGAAGATCAAACTGTATCCTACAATGAGCAGTTCTTC. It codes for CSVEDQTVSYNEQFF.

The V and J genes are TRBV9 and TRBJ2-7; 9 bases match TRBD2. The length of the CDR3 is 14 residues. CDR1 and CDR2 (germline): SGDLS, YYNGEE. The V gene end was trimmed by 0 bases and the J gene end by 2 bases; junction bases not matched to a gene: 0. Here the CDR3 reads CASSVGLAAYEQYF. In nucleotides, the CDR3 is TGTGCCAGCAGCGTAGGACTAGCGGCCTACGAGCAGTACTTC.

The rearrangement links TRBV7-6 to TRBJ2-5, with 9 bases aligning to TRBD1. CDR3 length equals 14 residues. Germline trimming cut 3 bases from V and 5 bases from J; bases unmatched to any gene: 4. CDR1 is SGHVS, CDR2 FNYEAQ, per germline. The CDR3 nucleotides are TGTGCCAGCAGCTTTAACAGGGGGCTGGAGACCCAGTACTTC. Translating it yields CASSFNRGLETQYF.

The chain recombines TRBV7-6 with TRBJ1-1, with 7 bases that match TRBD1. Unmatched junction bases numbered 8, after V lost 5 bases and J lost 2 bases. The CDR3 extends over 15 amino acids. Looked up from germline, CDR1 is SGHVS and CDR2 is FNYEAQ. The CDR3 DNA sequence: TGTGCCAGCAGCACTCGACAGGGCATTAACACTGAAGCTTTCTTT. Protein sequence: CASSTRQGINTEAFF.

V gene TRBV15 combines with J gene TRBJ2-1; D gene uncertain. The ends were cut back, 0 bases at V and 3 bases at J, with 9 bases in the middle. Looked up from germline, CDR1 is LNHNV and CDR2 is YYDKDF (reference sequence). The CDR3 runs 15 residues. The CDR3, as DNA: TGTGCCACCAGCAGAGATCCGGGTGACTACAATGAGCAGTTCTTC. This encodes CATSRDPGDYNEQFF.

V usage is TRBV2 and J usage is TRBJ1-5; 8 bases agree with TRBD1. The V segment lost 1 base and the J segment 3 bases; nucleotides outside the gene matches: 5. Germline loops: CDR1 SNHLY, CDR2 FYNNEI. This CDR3 contains 16 residues. CDR3 in amino acids: CASSEGQGLVNQPQHF. Here the CDR3 DNA reads TGTGCCAGCAGTGAAGGACAGGGGCTTGTCAATCAGCCCCAGCATTTT.

The chain employs TRBV6-1 and TRBJ2-4; TRBD2 matches 10 bases. The CDR3 runs to 18 residues. Germline loops: CDR1 MNHNS, CDR2 SASEGT. V lost 2 bases, J lost 6 bases, and 13 bases stayed unmatched. For the CDR3, the DNA is TGTGCCAGCAGTGAATTGATTAGCGGGGGGCCCCGTGTAAACATTCAGTACTTC. Residues: CASSELISGGPRVNIQYF.

V gene TRBV6-1 combines with J gene TRBJ1-1; D unclear. The CDR3 is 12 residues long. V lost 1 base to trimming and J lost 11 bases, with 11 bases between them. Looked up from germline, CDR1 is MNHNS and CDR2 is SASEGT. For the CDR3, the DNA is TGTGCCAGCAGTGAAGGAAGCCGCCTGGCTTTCTTT. As protein: CASSEGSRLAFF.

The chain links TRBV13 to TRBJ1-2; 8 nucleotides match TRBD1. The CDR3 extends over 14 amino acids. V trimming: 5 bases; J trimming: 10 bases; junction bases outside the gene matches: 12. Germline CDR1 and CDR2: PRHDT and FYEKMQ (reference sequence). The CDR3 here is CASSPIGQGAPYTF. CDR3 nucleotides: TGTGCCAGCAGCCCTATTGGACAGGGAGCCCCCTACACCTTC.

This clone was detected only once. V and J are TRBV19 and TRBJ2-7; D perhaps matches TRBD2 (7 bases). The ends were cut back, 4 bases at V and 6 bases at J, with 22 bases in the middle. This CDR3 is 16 amino acids long. CDR1 is LNHDA and CDR2 is SQIVND in the germline V gene (reference sequence). DNA of the CDR3: TGTGCCAGTAGTAAGCCCATGGGGGCGGGAGCTGGCGAGCAGTACTTC. Protein: CASSKPMGAGAGEQYF.

The chain uses TRBV7-8 and TRBJ2-5; 9 bases agree with TRBD1. V shed 6 bases and J 6 bases; nucleotides not matched to a gene: 8. Germline V gene sequence: CDR1 SGHVS, CDR2 FQNEAQ. This CDR3 region has 14 residues. This chain's CDR3 is CASRDTGGAQTQYF. The DNA for the CDR3 is TGTGCCAGCAGAGATACAGGGGGCGCCCAGACCCAGTACTTC.

The chain carries TRBV7-2 and TRBJ2-5, with a possible D match to TRBD2 (5 bases). The germline V and J ends were trimmed by 3 bases and 2 bases, with 7 bases remaining between them. Germline V gene sequence: CDR1 SGHTA, CDR2 FQGNSA. The CDR3 contains 13 residues. CDR3 sequence reads: CASSFPGQETQYF. In nucleotides, the CDR3 is TGTGCCAGCAGCTTTCCGGGGCAAGAGACCCAGTACTTC.

The V call is TRBV2, the J call TRBJ1-1, with D possibly TRBD1 on 6 matching bases. V lost 5 bases and J lost 5, with 9 bases in between. Germline V gives CDR1 SNHLY, CDR2 FYNNEI. This CDR3 comprises 12 residues. CDR3 nucleotides: TGTGCCAGCAGTCCAGGGGAAACTGAAGCTTTCTTT. The encoded protein is CASSPGETEAFF.

V gene TRBV9 combines with J gene TRBJ1-1, with a possible D match to TRBD1 (5 bases). The V gene's germline CDR1 is SGDLS and CDR2 YYNGEE. This CDR3 contains 14 residues. V was cut by 4 bases and J by 7 bases, with 17 bases left in between. Written as DNA, the CDR3 is TGTGCCAGCAGCAAAGGGCGGGGTACAGGTGAAGCTTTCTTT. Translating gives CASSKGRGTGEAFF. Together with reference TRBV9 and TRBJ1-1, the CDR3 gives the full variable domain: DSGVTQTPKHLITATGQRVTLRCSPRSGDLSVYWYQQSLDQGLQFLIQYYNGEERAKGNILERFSAQQFPDLHSELNLSSLELGDSALYFCASSKGRGTGEAFFGQGTRLTVV.

The chain links TRBV4-1 to TRBJ1-4; 7 bases are a match to TRBD1. After removal of 1 base from V and 5 bases from J, the junction contained 4 bases not matched to a gene. Germline values: CDR1 MGHRA, CDR2 YSYEKL. This CDR3 contains 15 residues. CDR3 in amino acids: CASSQGGQQNEKLFF. The CDR3 DNA reads TGCGCCAGCAGCCAAGGGGGACAGCAAAATGAAAAACTGTTTTTT.

The chain recombines TRBV5-1 with TRBJ1-4; D gene unclear. Looked up from germline, CDR1 is SGHRS and CDR2 is YFSETQ. Trimming left V 0 bases short and J 0 bases short, with 3 bases between. The CDR3 is 14 residues long. The CDR3 reads CASSLGTTNEKLFF. The CDR3 DNA reads as TGCGCCAGCAGCTTGGGTACAACTAATGAAAAACTGTTTTTT.

The CDR3: CATLYVGQISYEQYF. DNA of the CDR3: TGTGCCACCTTATACGTGGGACAGATCTCCTACGAGCAGTACTTC. The rearrangement uses TRBV28 and TRBJ2-7; 7 bases line up with TRBD1. Trimming cost V 10 bases and J 0 bases; bases outside gene matches: 12. CDR1 is MDHEN and CDR2 is SYDVKM in the germline V gene. This CDR3 contains 15 residues.

In this sample, this clone turned up a few times. The chain combines TRBV5-4 with TRBJ1-4, with D perhaps matching TRBD1 (5 bases). Germline CDR1 SGHNT, CDR2 YYREEE (reference sequence). The CDR3 length is 15 residues. Between the trimmed V and J ends, which lost 1 base and 4 bases, there was a span of 11 bases. CDR3 bases: TGTGCCAGCAGCTTGTCTTTGGGGGGTAATGAAAAACTGTTTTTT. Translated: CASSLSLGGNEKLFF.

The chain recombines TRBV7-9 with TRBJ2-7; the D is unclear. V was clipped by 4 bases and J by 0 bases, with 10 bases between them. The CDR3 has 14 amino acids. The germline gives CDR1 SEHNR, CDR2 FQNEAQ (reference sequence). The CDR3 nucleotides are TGTGCCAGCAGCTCTCCAGTAAGCTCCTACGAGCAGTACTTC. Translation: CASSSPVSSYEQYF.

This chain uses TRBV16 with TRBJ1-3, with TRBD1 identical over 7 bases. The V gene's germline CDR1 is KGHSY and CDR2 FQNENV. The CDR3 contains 15 residues. V shed 3 bases and J 4 bases; nucleotides not matched to a gene: 6. The CDR3 DNA reads as TGTGCCAGCAGCCAGGACAGGACAGCAGGAAACACCATATATTTT. The encoded protein is CASSQDRTAGNTIYF. The full variable domain, completed using reference TRBV16 and TRBJ1-3, is GEEVAQTPKHLVRGEGQKAKLYCAPIKGHSYVFWYQQVLKNEFKFLISFQNENVFDETGMPKERFSAKCLPNSPCSLEIQATKLEDSAVYFCASSQDRTAGNTIYFGEGSWLTVV.

A note on this clone: At one end, the junction sequence differs from germline, possibly due to a read error. This rearrangement joins TRBV30 to TRBJ2-7; TRBD2 matches 10 bases. CDR3 length: 12 amino acids. In germline, CDR1 is GTSNPN, CDR2 SVGIG (reference sequence). The CDR3 spells CAGSGRDPEQYF. CDR3 bases: TGTGCCGGGAGCGGGAGGGACCCCGAGCAGTACTTC.

This chain connects TRBV19 to TRBJ1-1, with D hard to call. Germline CDR1 reads LNHDA; CDR2 reads SQIVND (reference sequence). The V gene lost 5 bases and the J gene lost 1 base, with 8 bases spanning the gap. This CDR3 region has 13 residues. The CDR3 nucleotides are TGTGCCAGTAGTCTCATCGGGAACACTGAAGCTTTCTTT. Its translation is CASSLIGNTEAFF. The variable domain in full, completed from reference TRBV19 and TRBJ1-1, reads DGGITQSPKYLFRKEGQNVTLSCEQNLNHDAMYWYRQDPGQGLRLIYYSQIVNDFQKGDIAEGYSVSREKKESFPLTVTSAQKNPTAFYLCASSLIGNTEAFFGQGTRLTVV.

The chain couples TRBV29-1 to TRBJ2-7; 14 bases agree with TRBD2. The CDR3 extends over 16 amino acids. Germline values: CDR1 SQVTM, CDR2 ANQGSEA. Losses at the gene ends were 4 bases for V and 6 bases for J; bases not matched to a gene: 11. CDR3 sequence reads: CSVAVPGTSGRVEQYF. CDR3 nucleotide sequence: TGCAGCGTTGCTGTTCCCGGGACTAGCGGGAGAGTCGAGCAGTACTTC.

This chain uses TRBV30 with TRBJ1-1, with 8 bases lining up with TRBD1. CDR3 length equals 14 residues. V lost 3 bases to trimming and J lost 9 bases; unmatched junction nucleotides: 12. The germline gives CDR1 GTSNPN, CDR2 SVGIG (reference sequence). CDR3 protein: CAWSPPQGAWQAFF. CDR3 DNA sequence: TGTGCCTGGAGCCCCCCCCAGGGGGCTTGGCAAGCTTTCTTT.

The V call is TRBV27, the J call TRBJ1-2; a possible D gene is TRBD1 (5 bases). Germline CDR1 is MNHEY and CDR2 is SMNVEV (reference sequence). The CDR3 consists of 14 residues. V was trimmed by 6 bases and J by 6 bases, leaving 17 bases between them. CDR3 region: CASSPTVSMNGYTF. CDR3 nucleotides: TGTGCCAGCAGCCCGACAGTCTCTATGAATGGCTACACCTTC.

CDR3 DNA sequence: TGTGCCAGCAGCCACCAGGGCTACGAGCAGTACTTC. Translated: CASSHQGYEQYF. The chain uses TRBV11-2 and TRBJ2-7, with a weak D call TRBD1 (5 bases). V was clipped by 5 bases and J by 3 bases, with 8 bases between them. The CDR3 is made up of 12 amino acids. Germline CDR1 and CDR2: SGHAT and FQNNGV.

The chain links TRBV7-9 to TRBJ2-3; TRBD2 might be the D (5 bases). V shed 5 bases and J shed 0 bases, with 12 bases lying between them. Germline V gene lookup returns CDR1 SEHNR and CDR2 FQNEAQ (reference sequence). This CDR3 has 15 residues. The CDR3 here is CASSLRTGSTDTQYF. CDR3 sequence (DNA): TGTGCCAGCAGCCTAAGGACTGGAAGCACAGATACGCAGTATTTT.

V and J are TRBV13 and TRBJ2-7; 7 bases agree with TRBD1. Losses at the gene ends were 4 bases for V and 3 bases for J; bases not matched to a gene: 6. This CDR3 has 14 residues. CDR1 and CDR2 (germline): PRHDT, FYEKMQ (reference sequence). The CDR3 DNA follows: TGTGCCAGCAGCTCCCAGACAGGGAACTACGAGCAGTACTTC. Residues: CASSSQTGNYEQYF.

J is TRBJ2-1 and V is TRBV7-8; D is ambiguous. The CDR3 has 16 amino acids. Trimming left V 4 bases short and J 0 bases short, with 13 bases between. Germline V gene sequence: CDR1 SGHVS, CDR2 FQNEAQ. The CDR3 nucleotides read TGTGCCAGCAGCTCCCCGCCAACGAGCTCCTACAATGAGCAGTTCTTC. It translates to CASSSPPTSSYNEQFF.

This clone appeared once. J is TRBJ1-4 and V is TRBV28; 7 bases agree with TRBD1. CDR1 is MDHEN, CDR2 SYDVKM, per germline. The length of the CDR3 is 17 residues. Unmatched junction bases numbered 16, after V lost 5 bases and J lost 7 bases. In nucleotides, the CDR3 is TGTGCCAGCAGTATAGGACAGGCCCTCCGGTGGAGTGAAAAACTGTTTTTT. Its protein is CASSIGQALRWSEKLFF.

V and J are TRBV27 and TRBJ2-1, with a possible D match to TRBD1 (5 bases). This CDR3 contains 11 residues. Between the trimmed V and J ends, which lost 2 bases and 10 bases, there was a span of 6 bases. Per germline, CDR1 MNHEY and CDR2 SMNVEV (reference sequence). The CDR3 DNA reads TGTGCCAGCAGTTTAGGGGCCGAGCAGTTCTTC. Protein product: CASSLGAEQFF.

The genes are TRBV5-1 and TRBJ2-7, with D perhaps TRBD1 (5 bases). The CDR3 covers 13 residues. The germline gives CDR1 SGHRS, CDR2 YFSETQ. Trimming stripped 8 bases from V and 7 bases from J, with 19 bases between. In DNA form, the CDR3 reads TGCGCCAGGACAGTCTTAGCCCCCCGGGAGCAGTACTTC. Residues: CARTVLAPREQYF.